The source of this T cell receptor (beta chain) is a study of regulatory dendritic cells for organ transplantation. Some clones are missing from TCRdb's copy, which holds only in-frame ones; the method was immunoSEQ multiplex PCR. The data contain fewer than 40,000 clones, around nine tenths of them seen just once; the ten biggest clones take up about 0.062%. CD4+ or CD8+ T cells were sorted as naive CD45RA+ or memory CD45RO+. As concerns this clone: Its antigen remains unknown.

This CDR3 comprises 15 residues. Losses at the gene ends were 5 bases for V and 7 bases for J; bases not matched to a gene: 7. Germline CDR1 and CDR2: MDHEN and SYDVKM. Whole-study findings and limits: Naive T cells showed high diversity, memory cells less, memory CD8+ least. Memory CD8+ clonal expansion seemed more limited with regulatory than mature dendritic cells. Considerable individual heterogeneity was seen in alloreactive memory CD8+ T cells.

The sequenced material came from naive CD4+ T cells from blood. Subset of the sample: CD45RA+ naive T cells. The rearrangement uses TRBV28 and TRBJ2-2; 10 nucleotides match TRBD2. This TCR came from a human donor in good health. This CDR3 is CASSLDQREGGELFF. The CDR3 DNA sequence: TGTGCCAGCAGTCTTGATCAGCGGGAGGGCGGGGAGCTGTTTTTT.